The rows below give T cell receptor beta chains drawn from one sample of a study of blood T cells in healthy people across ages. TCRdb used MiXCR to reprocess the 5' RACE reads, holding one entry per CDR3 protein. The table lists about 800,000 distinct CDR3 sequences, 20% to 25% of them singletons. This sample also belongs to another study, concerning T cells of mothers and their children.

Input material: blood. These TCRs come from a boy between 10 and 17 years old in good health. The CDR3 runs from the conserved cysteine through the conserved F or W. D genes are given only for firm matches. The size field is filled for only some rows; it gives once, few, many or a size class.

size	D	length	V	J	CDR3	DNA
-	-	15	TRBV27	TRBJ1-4	CASSLGGGRREKLFF	TGTGCCAGCAGTTTAGGAGGGGGTCGTCGTGAAAAACTGTTTTTT
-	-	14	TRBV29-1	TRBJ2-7	CSVEVSYNLYEQYF	TGCAGCGTTGAAGTAAGCTACAACCTGTACGAGCAGTACTTC
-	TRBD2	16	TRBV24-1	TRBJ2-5	CATSDPIAGGKETQYF	TGTGCCACCAGTGATCCGATAGCGGGAGGGAAAGAGACCCAGTACTTC
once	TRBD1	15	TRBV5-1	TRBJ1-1	CASSLETGSNTEAFF	TGCGCCAGCAGCTTAGAGACAGGGTCGAACACTGAAGCTTTCTTT
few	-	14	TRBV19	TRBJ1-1	CASSISQGQSEAFF	TGTGCCAGTAGTATCTCCCAGGGTCAGTCTGAAGCTTTCTTT
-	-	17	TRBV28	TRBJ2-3	CASNTARGARVTDTQYF	TGTGCCAGCAACACCGCACGGGGGGCGCGGGTCACAGATACGCAGTATTTT
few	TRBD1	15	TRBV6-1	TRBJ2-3	CASSGWTGKTDTQYF	TGTGCCAGCAGCGGTTGGACAGGGAAGACAGATACGCAGTATTTT
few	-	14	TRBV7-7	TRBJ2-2	CASRQDGNTGELFF	TGTGCTAGCCGCCAGGACGGGAACACCGGGGAGCTGTTTTTT
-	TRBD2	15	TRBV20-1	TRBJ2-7	CSARAGSGDLYEQYF	TGCAGTGCTAGAGCTGGTAGCGGGGACCTCTACGAGCAGTACTTC
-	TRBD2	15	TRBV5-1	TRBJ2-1	CARGLAARGADEQFF	TGCGCCAGAGGACTAGCGGCAAGGGGGGCCGATGAGCAGTTCTTC
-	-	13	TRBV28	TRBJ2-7	CASSPTDSDEQYF	TGTGCCAGCAGTCCCACCGACAGCGACGAGCAGTACTTC
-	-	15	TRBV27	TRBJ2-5	CASSLSWLAAETQYF	TGTGCCAGCAGTTTATCTTGGCTAGCTGCGGAGACCCAGTACTTC
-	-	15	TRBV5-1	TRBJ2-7	CASSLANGLTYEQYF	TGCGCCAGCAGCTTGGCAAATGGACTGACCTACGAGCAGTACTTC
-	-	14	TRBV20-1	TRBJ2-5	CSARDLSDGETQYF	TGCAGTGCTAGAGATCTCAGCGACGGGGAGACCCAGTACTTC
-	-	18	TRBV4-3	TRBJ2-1	CASSQSIGGGPPYNEQFF	TGCGCCAGCAGCCAATCCATCGGTGGCGGGCCACCCTACAATGAGCAGTTCTTC
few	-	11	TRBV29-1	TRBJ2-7	CSTGTYEGQYF	TGCAGCACTGGGACATACGAGGGGCAGTACTTC
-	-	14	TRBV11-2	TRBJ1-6	CASSFGRNNSPLHF	TGTGCCAGCAGCTTTGGACGGAATAATTCACCCCTCCACTTT
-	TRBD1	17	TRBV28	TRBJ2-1	CASSSYKQGALYIEQFF	TGTGCCAGCAGTTCCTATAAACAGGGGGCCTTATACATTGAGCAGTTCTTC
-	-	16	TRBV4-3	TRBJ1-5	CASSQDAGMGPTAQHF	TGCGCCAGCAGCCAAGATGCAGGGATGGGACCCACGGCCCAGCATTTT
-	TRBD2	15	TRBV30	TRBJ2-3	CAWSLPGLGADTQYF	TGTGCCTGGAGTCTCCCGGGACTAGGGGCAGATACGCAGTATTTT
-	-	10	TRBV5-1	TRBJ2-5	CASSQIPPDF	TGCGCCAGCAGCCAGATACCCCCGGACTTC
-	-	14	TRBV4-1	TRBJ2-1	CASSQEDSDNEQFF	TGCGCCAGCAGCCAAGAGGACAGTGACAATGAGCAGTTCTTC
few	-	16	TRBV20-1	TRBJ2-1	CSARDYVAYSYNEQFF	TGCAGTGCTAGAGATTACGTGGCGTACTCCTACAATGAGCAGTTCTTC
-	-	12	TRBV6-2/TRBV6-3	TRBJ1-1	CASRTENTEAFF	TGTGCCAGCCGGACGGAGAACACTGAAGCTTTCTTT
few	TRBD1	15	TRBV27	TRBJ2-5	CASSSDRATQETQYF	TGTGCCAGCAGTTCGGACAGGGCCACGCAAGAGACCCAGTACTTC
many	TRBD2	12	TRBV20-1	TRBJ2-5	CSARTSTGPQYF	TGCAGTGCTCGGACTAGCACGGGGCCCCAGTACTTC
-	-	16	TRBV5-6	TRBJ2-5	CASSLATLSSQETQYF	TGTGCCAGCAGCTTGGCCACGCTAAGTAGCCAAGAGACCCAGTACTTC
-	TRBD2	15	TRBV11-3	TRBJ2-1	CASSLGPAGSNEQFF	TGTGCCAGCAGCCTCGGCCCAGCGGGGAGCAATGAGCAGTTCTTC
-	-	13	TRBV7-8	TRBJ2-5	CASSLISKETQYF	TGTGCCAGCAGCTTAATCTCAAAAGAGACCCAGTACTTC
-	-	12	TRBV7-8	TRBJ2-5	CAGGRYQETQYF	TGTGCCGGAGGGCGGTACCAAGAGACCCAGTACTTC
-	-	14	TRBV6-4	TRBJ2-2	CASSVDGNTGELFF	TGTGCCAGCAGCGTCGACGGGAACACCGGGGAGCTGTTTTTT
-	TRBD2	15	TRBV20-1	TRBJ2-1	CSARAPGTSYYEQFF	TGCAGTGCTAGAGCTCCGGGGACTAGTTACTATGAGCAGTTCTTC
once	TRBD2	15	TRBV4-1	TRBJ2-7	CASSQDGPSGYEQYF	TGCGCCAGCAGCCAAGATGGGCCTAGCGGGTACGAGCAGTACTTC
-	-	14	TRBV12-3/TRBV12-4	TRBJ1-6	CASSPSSGSSPLHF	TGTGCCAGCAGTCCGTCAAGTGGAAGTTCACCCCTCCACTTT
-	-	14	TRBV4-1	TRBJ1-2	CASSLSGGRNGYTF	TGCGCCAGCAGCCTCAGTGGGGGGAGGAATGGCTACACCTTC
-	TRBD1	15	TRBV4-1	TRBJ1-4	CASSQVGQKTLKLFF	TGCGCCAGCAGCCAAGTGGGACAGAAGACCCTAAAACTGTTTTTT
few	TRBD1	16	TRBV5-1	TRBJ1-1	CASSTRRQTGAVEAFF	TGCGCCAGCAGCACCCGCAGACAGACAGGGGCGGTTGAAGCTTTCTTT
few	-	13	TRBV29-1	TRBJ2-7	CSVGGRGNYEQYF	TGCAGCGTTGGAGGCAGGGGAAACTACGAGCAGTACTTC
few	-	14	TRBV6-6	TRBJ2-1	CASSLSLNGGEQFF	TGTGCCAGCAGTTTATCACTGAACGGAGGTGAGCAGTTCTTC
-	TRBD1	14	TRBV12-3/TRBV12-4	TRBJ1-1	CALDRVGNRTEAFF	TGTGCGCTGGACAGGGTGGGTAACCGGACTGAAGCTTTCTTT
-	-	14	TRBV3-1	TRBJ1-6	CASSQVADNSPLHF	TGTGCCAGCAGCCAAGTCGCTGATAATTCACCCCTCCACTTT
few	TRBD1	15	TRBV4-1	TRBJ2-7	CASSQLLGTAYGQYF	TGCGCCAGCAGCCAACTCCTTGGGACAGCCTACGGGCAGTACTTC
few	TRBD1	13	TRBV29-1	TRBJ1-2	CSVEEDRNYGYTF	TGCAGCGTTGAAGAGGACAGGAACTATGGCTACACCTTC
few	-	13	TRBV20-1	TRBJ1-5	CSAIAGGNQPQHF	TGCAGTGCTATCGCCGGTGGCAATCAGCCCCAGCATTTT
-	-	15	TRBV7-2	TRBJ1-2	CASSLGGEGNYGYTF	TGTGCCAGCAGCTTAGGGGGAGAGGGGAACTATGGCTACACCTTC
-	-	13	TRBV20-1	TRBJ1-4	CSASRGRDEKLFF	TGCAGTGCTAGTAGGGGTAGGGATGAAAAACTGTTTTTT
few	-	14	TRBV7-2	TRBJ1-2	CASRMGGASYGYTF	TGTGCCAGCAGAATGGGGGGCGCATCCTATGGCTACACCTTC
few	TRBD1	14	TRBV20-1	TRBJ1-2	CSAPQGGNNYGYAF	TGCAGTGCTCCTCAGGGGGGGAATAACTATGGCTACGCCTTC
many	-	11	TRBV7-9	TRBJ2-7	CASSFTYEQYF	TGTGCCAGCAGTTTTACCTACGAGCAGTACTTC
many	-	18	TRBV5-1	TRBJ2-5	CASSPGVRQFVGKETQYF	TGCGCCAGCAGCCCTGGAGTGCGACAGTTCGTCGGAAAAGAGACCCAGTACTTC
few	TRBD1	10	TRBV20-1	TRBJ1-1	CSAKTGQAFF	TGCAGTGCTAAGACAGGGCAAGCTTTCTTT
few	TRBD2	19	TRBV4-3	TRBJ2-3	CASSQEGSLAGGRTDTQYF	TGCGCCAGCAGCCAAGAAGGGAGTCTAGCGGGGGGACGCACAGATACGCAGTATTTT
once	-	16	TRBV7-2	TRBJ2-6	CASSFRQTSGANVLTF	TGTGCCAGCAGCTTTCGACAGACCTCTGGGGCCAACGTCCTGACTTTC
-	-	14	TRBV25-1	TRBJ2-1	CASSNHRGGNEQFF	TGTGCCAGCAGTAACCACAGGGGAGGCAATGAGCAGTTCTTC
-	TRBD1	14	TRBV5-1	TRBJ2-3	CASSSDRAFDTQYF	TGCGCCAGCAGCTCGGACAGGGCGTTCGATACGCAGTATTTT